A single sample gave rise to the 13 T cell receptor beta chains below, sequenced in a study of beta chain features in type 1 diabetes. The authors reverse transcribed all of the isolated RNA, so sequencing captured expressed TCRB transcripts. Only in-frame clones appear in the TCRdb table, and some are missing; sequencing was by immunoSEQ multiplex PCR. The data hold 350,000 to 400,000 clones, with about 14% observed a single time. The sequencing sample was made of naive CD4+ T cells from blood. The receptors originated from a woman between 18 and 30 years old in good health.

This clone was seen more than once but under ten times. The chain combines TRBV28 with TRBJ2-5; the D gene is possibly TRBD2 (6 bases). Germline V lookup: CDR1 MDHEN, CDR2 SYDVKM. V gave up 4 bases and J gave up 5 bases, with 17 bases separating them. The CDR3 runs to 15 residues. The DNA of the CDR3 is TGTGCCAGCAGTTCTCGGGGCAGGGAGGTTGAGACCCAGTACTTC. Translation: CASSSRGREVETQYF. The whole variable domain, filled in from reference TRBV28 and TRBJ2-5, reads DVKVTQSSRYLVKRTGEKVFLECVQDMDHENMFWYRQDPGLGLRLIYFSYDVKMKEKGDIPEGYSVSREKKERFSLILESASTNQTSMYLCASSSRGREVETQYFGPGTRLLVL.

The chain joins TRBV2 to TRBJ2-5; D not certain. Per germline, CDR1 SNHLY and CDR2 FYNNEI. V dropped 6 bases and J dropped 5 bases, with 16 bases sitting between them. The CDR3 sequence is 14 residues long. CDR3 in amino acids: CASRVVTSRETQYF. The CDR3 region has the DNA TGTGCCAGCAGGGTCGTCACGTCTAGGGAGACCCAGTACTTC.

This clone was seen only a few times. J is TRBJ2-1 and V is TRBV28; 8 bases are shared with TRBD2. The CDR3 has 14 residues. The V and J ends lost 6 bases and 7 bases, in that order; junction bases with no gene match: 8. Germline lookup yields CDR1 MDHEN and CDR2 SYDVKM. The DNA for the CDR3 is TGTGCCAGCAGAGGTAGCGGGAAGGGAAATGAGCAGTTCTTC. It translates to CASRGSGKGNEQFF.

V usage is TRBV5-1 and J usage is TRBJ2-7; 10 positions match TRBD1. From germline, CDR1 is SGHRS and CDR2 YFSETQ. Losses at the gene ends were 4 bases for V and 3 bases for J; bases not matched to a gene: 4. The CDR3 length is 14 residues. The CDR3 DNA is TGCGCCAGCAGCCCGGGACAGGGGCTCTACGAGCAGTACTTC. Its translation is CASSPGQGLYEQYF.

The table lists this clone with a few counts. V and J are TRBV30 and TRBJ2-1; D uncertain. This CDR3 is 12 amino acids long. V was cut by 8 bases and J by 0 bases, with 8 bases left in between. The germline gives CDR1 GTSNPN, CDR2 SVGIG (reference sequence). CDR3 DNA: TGTGCCACTGAAAGCTCCTACAATGAGCAGTTCTTC. Translating it yields CATESSYNEQFF.

CDR3 protein: CASSPRNSGANVLTF. DNA for the CDR3: TGTGCCAGCAGCCCCAGGAACTCTGGGGCCAACGTCCTGACTTTC. The gene calls are TRBV7-7 and TRBJ2-6; no clear D gene. The CDR3 loop spans 15 amino acids. V was cut by 5 bases and J by 0 bases, with 8 bases left in between. The germline V gene encodes CDR1 SSHAT and CDR2 FNYEAQ (reference sequence).

This clone was recorded a few times. The chain links TRBV29-1 to TRBJ1-1; D unclear. V shed 4 bases and J shed 4 bases, with 16 bases lying between them. CDR3 size: 14 residues. In germline, CDR1 is SQVTM, CDR2 ANQGSEA. The CDR3 coding sequence is TGCAGCGTTGTGTTAGGCGGCGGGTTCACTGAAGCTTTCTTT. Amino acid sequence: CSVVLGGGFTEAFF.

The V call is TRBV7-3, the J call TRBJ1-5; D might be TRBD1 (6 bases). V was cut by 4 bases and J by 5 bases, with 9 bases left in between. Germline CDR1 is SGHTA and CDR2 is FQGTGA. The CDR3 is 13 amino acids. CDR3 coding DNA: TGTGCCAGCAGCTCGCGGACAGATCAGCCCCAGCATTTT. It codes for CASSSRTDQPQHF.

This clone has only a few counts. This sequence joins TRBV4-3 and TRBJ1-2; 7 bases agree with TRBD1. The CDR3 totals 16 residues. V trimming: 0 bases; J trimming: 6 bases; junction bases outside the gene matches: 10. The germline CDR1 and CDR2 sequences are LGHNA and YSLEER. The CDR3 bases are TGCGCCAGCAGCCAAGATTTTACGTTGACAGGGAATGGCTACACCTTC. Its protein product is CASSQDFTLTGNGYTF.

The chain couples TRBV7-9 to TRBJ1-2; D perhaps matches TRBD1 (5 bases). The CDR3 consists of 13 residues. Germline lookup yields CDR1 SEHNR and CDR2 FQNEAQ (reference sequence). V dropped 5 bases and J dropped 8 bases, with 15 bases sitting between them. The CDR3 region has the DNA TGTGCCAGCAGCCCCGGAGGGGTGGAAGGCTACACCTTC. This sequence encodes CASSPGGVEGYTF.

This chain uses TRBV6-5 with TRBJ1-5; tentatively, D is TRBD1 (6 bases). V lost 6 bases and J 5 bases, leaving 17 bases between the germline ends. The germline CDR1 and CDR2 sequences are MNHEY and SVGAGI. The CDR3 has 15 residues. CDR3 nucleotide sequence: TGTGCCAGCAGACCGCGGACAGTCGGTTATCAGCCCCAGCATTTT. Translated: CASRPRTVGYQPQHF.

This chain links TRBV7-6 with TRBJ2-3; 8 nucleotides match TRBD2. CDR1 is SGHVS, CDR2 FNYEAQ, per germline. CDR3 length: 15 amino acids. J lost 3 bases, V lost 3 bases, and 5 bases had no gene match. The chain's CDR3 is CASSFAGGLTDTQYF. CDR3 nucleotide sequence: TGTGCCAGCAGCTTTGCGGGAGGCTTGACAGATACGCAGTATTTT. Based on the CDR3 plus reference TRBV7-6 and TRBJ2-3, the full variable domain is GAGVSQSPRYKVTKRGQDVALRCDPISGHVSLYWYRQALGQGPEFLTYFNYEAQQDKSGLPNDRFSAERPEGSISTLTIQRTEQRDSAMYRCASSFAGGLTDTQYFGPGTRLTVL.

The CDR3 bases are TGTGCCAGCAGTTGGGGACAGCCATCCTCTGGAAACACCATATATTTT. Protein product: CASSWGQPSSGNTIYF. The chain links TRBV6-5 to TRBJ1-3; 7 bases are shared with TRBD1. V shed 4 bases and J 0 bases; nucleotides not matched to a gene: 6. Germline V gene lookup returns CDR1 MNHEY and CDR2 SVGAGI. The CDR3 spans 16 residues.